This TCR beta chain comes out of a study of T cell responses to AZD1222 COVID-19 vaccine. Profiled with immunoSEQ multiplex PCR; TCRdb holds only in-frame clones, not every one. The repertoire holds tens of thousands of clones, with roughly 87% as singletons. Trimming removed 3 bases from V and 2 bases from J, with 6 bases in between. The CDR3 loop spans 13 amino acids. From germline, CDR1 is SGDLS and CDR2 YYNGEE. The clonotype originates from an adult who received the AZD1222 COVID-19 vaccine. The chain carries TRBV9 and TRBJ1-3; D gene ambiguous. Sequenced here: peripheral blood, sampled 28 days after the second AZD1222 dose. The chain's CDR3 is CASSEGTGNTIYF. The CDR3 DNA follows: TGTGCCAGCAGCGAGGGTACTGGAAACACCATATATTTT.